This is a list of T cell receptor beta chains from one sample in a study of shared clonotypes between healthy human individuals. Measured with immunoSEQ multiplex PCR; TCRdb has only the in-frame clones, and not every one. The sample holds about 1.5 million clones, roughly 96% seen once. Sequenced material: naive CD4+ T cells sorted from blood. These receptor sequences come from a man between 25 and 39 years old in good health. CDR3s include the opening cysteine and the closing phenylalanine or tryptophan. D genes are given only for firm matches. The listing skips clone size in some rows; elsewhere it reads once, few, many or a size class.

j_call | d_call | clone_size | v_call | cdr3_aa | cdr3_nt
TRBJ1-3 | . | . | TRBV5-1 | CASSLGGSSGNTIYF | TGCGCCAGCAGCTTGGGTGGGAGCTCTGGAAACACCATATATTTT
TRBJ1-1 | . | once | TRBV20-1 | CSAREVEAFF | TGCAGTGCTAGGGAAGTCGAAGCTTTCTTT
TRBJ2-7 | . | . | TRBV30 | CAWSTLTSGGQYF | TGTGCCTGGAGTACCCTTACGTCGGGCGGGCAGTACTTC
TRBJ2-3 | TRBD2 | . | TRBV5-1 | CASQTGTSGSLDTQYF | TGCGCCAGCCAAACGGGGACTAGCGGGAGTTTAGATACGCAGTATTTT
TRBJ2-3 | TRBD2 | . | TRBV27 | CASSRTSGVPYF | TGTGCCAGCAGCCGAACTAGCGGGGTACCGTATTTT
TRBJ2-1 | . | . | TRBV5-1 | CASSPWGYEQFF | TGCGCCAGCAGCCCCTGGGGGTATGAGCAGTTCTTC
TRBJ2-1 | TRBD2 | . | TRBV11-2 | CASWRTSGRTYNEQFF | TGTGCCAGCTGGAGGACTAGCGGGAGGACCTACAATGAGCAGTTCTTC
TRBJ1-4 | TRBD1 | . | TRBV7-6 | CASSRTGMGEKLFF | TGTGCCAGCAGCCGGACAGGGATGGGTGAAAAACTGTTTTTT
TRBJ2-7 | . | . | TRBV28 | CASGQGQSYEQYF | TGTGCATCAGGCCAGGGACAATCCTACGAGCAGTACTTC
TRBJ2-5 | . | once | TRBV5-5 | CASSLGTRGETQYF | TGTGCCAGCAGCTTGGGGACCAGGGGAGAGACCCAGTACTTC
TRBJ2-7 | TRBD1 | . | TRBV5-6 | CASSNRDRDYFEQYF | TGTGCCAGCAGCAACCGGGACAGGGACTATTTCGAGCAGTACTTC
TRBJ2-7 | TRBD1 | . | TRBV5-1 | CASSPDRQGTYEQYF | TGCGCCAGCAGCCCTGACCGACAGGGAACCTACGAGCAGTACTTC
TRBJ2-7 | . | . | TRBV29-1 | CSVGLGNIDEQYF | TGCAGCGTTGGCCTAGGGAACATCGACGAGCAGTACTTC
TRBJ2-1 | TRBD1 | . | TRBV5-1 | CASSLAGTGSLNEQFF | TGCGCCAGCAGCTTGGCCGGGACAGGGTCTCTCAATGAGCAGTTCTTC
TRBJ1-5 | . | . | TRBV28 | CASRDNGIRPQHF | TGTGCCAGCAGGGACAACGGCATACGGCCCCAGCATTTT